Listed here are 10 T cell receptor beta chains from one sample, sequenced in a study of shared clonotypes between healthy human individuals. Sequencing used immunoSEQ multiplex PCR; TCRdb keeps in-frame clones, though not all of them. The sample lists approximately 2.5 million clones, around 90% occurring once. Sequencing was performed on naive CD4+ T cells sorted from blood. The sample's subset: CD45RA+ positively selected. The receptors were sampled from a man between 18 and 35 years old in good health.

This clone was seen just once. The chain is built from TRBV5-1 and TRBJ2-5, with D perhaps matching TRBD1 (5 bases). V shed 4 bases and J shed 2 bases, with 9 bases lying between them. This CDR3 comprises 13 residues. Per germline, CDR1 SGHRS and CDR2 YFSETQ. CDR3 in amino acids: CASSKGNQETQYF. The CDR3 nucleotides are TGCGCCAGCAGCAAGGGGAATCAAGAGACCCAGTACTTC.

This clone was recorded only once. The CDR3 bases are TGTGCCAGCAGCTCTACTAGCGGGAGAGGCTACTACGAGCAGTACTTC. Its protein is CASSSTSGRGYYEQYF. V and J are TRBV7-8 and TRBJ2-7; 11 nucleotides line up with TRBD2. The CDR3 runs to 16 residues. Germline CDR1 SGHVS, CDR2 FQNEAQ. The trim removed 4 bases at V and 3 bases at J, leaving 8 bases unmatched.

This chain uses TRBV12-5 with TRBJ1-1, with a possible D match to TRBD1 (6 bases). The CDR3 is 17 residues long. Trimming left V 0 bases short and J 4 bases short, with 18 bases between. Germline values: CDR1 LGHNT, CDR2 FRNRAP. This CDR3 reads CASGLVIEGGSGTEAFF. CDR3 coding DNA: TGTGCTAGTGGTTTGGTAATTGAGGGGGGTAGTGGCACTGAAGCTTTCTTT. Combining the CDR3 with reference TRBV12-5 and TRBJ1-1 gives the whole variable domain DARVTQTPRHKVTEMGQEVTMRCQPILGHNTVFWYRQTMMQGLELLAYFRNRAPLDDSGMPKDRFSAEMPDATLATLKIQPSEPRDSAVYFCASGLVIEGGSGTEAFFGQGTRLTVV.

The chain uses TRBV4-3 and TRBJ2-1, with 12 bases fitting TRBD2. With 1 base clipped from V and 8 bases from J, the junction kept 6 bases outside the gene matches. This CDR3 is 16 amino acids long. Germline lookup yields CDR1 LGHNA and CDR2 YSLEER. Written as DNA, the CDR3 is TGCGCCAGCAGCCAAGTCGCTAGCGGGAGGGCCTATGAGCAGTTCTTC. This codes for CASSQVASGRAYEQFF.

The V gene is TRBV4-1, the J gene TRBJ1-1; D gene uncertain. Trimming cost V 4 bases and J 3 bases, with 12 bases left between them. There are 14 residues in the CDR3. Germline V CDR1 and CDR2: MGHRA, YSYEKL. CDR3 sequence reads: CASSPSPLDTEAFF. CDR3 nucleotide sequence: TGCGCCAGCAGCCCGTCCCCCTTGGACACTGAAGCTTTCTTT.

The CDR3 loop reads CASSPSPLNGYTF. For the CDR3, the DNA is TGTGCCAGCAGCCCCTCGCCCCTAAATGGCTACACCTTC. This chain links TRBV14 with TRBJ1-2; no clear D. The CDR3 consists of 13 residues. From germline, CDR1 is SGHDN and CDR2 FVKESK. The V end lost 4 bases, the J end lost 6 bases, and 12 bases lay between the germline ends.

Comments on this clone: Other DNA sequences from this sample encode an identical CDR3 as well. The gene calls are TRBV19 and TRBJ2-1; 9 bases are a match to TRBD2. Germline loops: CDR1 LNHDA, CDR2 SQIVND (reference sequence). Trimming at V came to 3 bases and at J to 4 bases, leaving 4 bases not matched to a gene. The CDR3 length is 15 residues. The CDR3 coding sequence is TGTGCCAGTAGTATTGTGACTAGCGGATACAATGAGCAGTTCTTC. As protein: CASSIVTSGYNEQFF.

The rearrangement uses TRBV5-6 and TRBJ1-1, with D tentatively TRBD1 (5 bases). The germline V gene encodes CDR1 SGHDT and CDR2 YYEEEE. The CDR3 extends over 15 amino acids. The V end lost 2 bases, the J end lost 0 bases, and 11 bases lay between the germline ends. CDR3 sequence (DNA): TGTGCCAGCAGCTTTCAGGGCGAAATGAACACTGAAGCTTTCTTT. Residues: CASSFQGEMNTEAFF.

This CDR3 reads CASGSGGAYFEQFF. The CDR3 nucleotides read TGCGCCAGCGGATCAGGGGGCGCCTACTTTGAGCAGTTCTTC. This rearrangement joins TRBV5-1 to TRBJ2-1, with TRBD1 identical over 8 bases. Trimming took 7 bases from V and 9 from J; bases not matched to a gene: 12. In germline, CDR1 is SGHRS, CDR2 YFSETQ. This CDR3 comprises 14 residues. The full variable domain, its missing parts supplied by reference TRBV5-1 and TRBJ2-1, is KAGVTQTPRYLIKTRGQQVTLSCSPISGHRSVSWYQQTPGQGLQFLFEYFSETQRNKGNFPGRFSGRQFSNSRSEMNVSTLELGDSALYLCASGSGGAYFEQFFGPGTRLTVL.

This clone has a single count. J is TRBJ2-7 and V is TRBV7-2; D is unresolved. Germline V lookup: CDR1 SGHTA, CDR2 FQGNSA. Trimming removed 1 base at V and 0 bases at J, with 10 bases between. The CDR3 has 15 amino acids. CDR3 nucleotides: TGTGCCAGCAGCTTAGAGGTAGGCCGCTCCTACGAGCAGTACTTC. It specifies CASSLEVGRSYEQYF.